This TCR beta chain was retrieved from a study of blood T cells in healthy people across ages. General study findings and limits: While age rose, TCR beta diversity per million T cells dropped in a roughly linear way.

Primers used in a second PCR of roughly 6 to 11 cycles were a sample-barcoded 5' primer and a J-beta primer mix. TCRdb processed the 5' RACE reads anew with MiXCR; each CDR3 protein has one entry. The sample has some 800,000 distinct CDR3 sequences; 44% are singletons. This CDR3 is built from 14 residues. V gave up 5 bases and J gave up 5 bases; unmatched junction bases: 5. Looked up from germline, CDR1 is SGHVS and CDR2 is FQNEAQ. This clonotype was found a few times. Its target is unknown. Input material: blood. V gene TRBV7-8 combines with J gene TRBJ1-4; 7 nucleotides line up with TRBD1. This clonotype was obtained from a man aged 60 to 69 in good health. The CDR3 spells CASSPGTENEKLFF. DNA for the CDR3: TGTGCCAGCAGCCCAGGGACAGAAAATGAAAAACTGTTTTTT.